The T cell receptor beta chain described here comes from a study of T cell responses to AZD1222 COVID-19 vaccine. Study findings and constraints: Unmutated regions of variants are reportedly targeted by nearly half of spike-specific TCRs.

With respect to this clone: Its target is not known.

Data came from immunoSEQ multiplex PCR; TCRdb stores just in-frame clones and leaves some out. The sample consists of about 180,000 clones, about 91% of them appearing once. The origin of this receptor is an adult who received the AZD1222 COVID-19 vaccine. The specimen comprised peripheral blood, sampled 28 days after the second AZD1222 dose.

The CDR3 coding sequence is TGTGCCAGCAGCGTAGAGGCCCAGGCGTATGGTCAGCCCCAGCATTTT. Protein: CASSVEAQAYGQPQHF. J is TRBJ1-5 and V is TRBV9, with D hard to call. V lost 0 bases and J lost 6, with 16 bases in between. Germline V gene sequence: CDR1 SGDLS, CDR2 YYNGEE. The CDR3 sequence is 16 residues long.